The clone carrying this TCR beta chain was detected many times. Its cognate antigen is unknown. This sample was taken from a study of CD8 T cells in ankylosing spondylitis. Using its own MiXCR run on the 5' RACE reads, TCRdb lists one record per CDR3 protein. Found here are about 500,000 distinct CDR3 sequences, approximately 5.3% of them singletons; the top ten hold roughly 3.3%. Study-wide results and limits: Roughly eight highly homologous variants formed a TCR beta motif that appeared characteristic of ankylosing spondylitis blood.

Trimming removed 0 bases from V and 6 bases from J, with 7 bases in between. Per germline, CDR1 SGHRS and CDR2 YFSETQ. The CDR3 length is 13 residues. The material sequenced was blood, either unsorted or a sorted T cell fraction (not recorded which). The receptor was isolated from a male donor with ankylosing spondylitis. The chain has TRBV5-1 and TRBJ2-1; D unclear. In DNA form, the CDR3 reads TGCGCCAGCAGCTTGGCGTCTACCAATGAGCAGTTCTTC. It translates to CASSLASTNEQFF.